Following are 10 T cell receptor beta chains from one sample sequenced in a study of T cell repertoires in cytomegalovirus infection. Each CDR3 protein gets one entry after TCRdb re-called the reads with MiXCR. The data hold roughly 160,000 distinct CDR3 sequences, with 20% to 25% observed a single time. Antigens of these TCRs are unknown. The source was CD8+ T cells from cultured PBMCs, collected from culture after CMV antigen stimulation. All receptors derive from a human donor in good health (CMV status not recorded). Some clones in this sample may be carry-over from other donors' samples.

The genes are TRBV11-1 and TRBJ2-7; 8 bases match TRBD1. This CDR3 has 14 amino acids. In germline, CDR1 is SGHAT, CDR2 FQDESV (reference sequence). With V trimmed by 5 bases and J by 3 bases, 6 bases remained unmatched. This CDR3 is CASSEAGGLYEQYF. DNA for the CDR3: TGTGCCAGCAGCGAGGCAGGGGGCCTCTACGAGCAGTACTTC.

This clonotype has only a few counts. The genes are TRBV11-2 and TRBJ2-2; D is perhaps TRBD1 (6 bases). V was cut by 7 bases and J by 3 bases, with 21 bases left in between. Germline V CDR1 and CDR2: SGHAT, FQNNGV. There are 17 residues in the CDR3. This CDR3 reads CASNKPPRDIYTGELFF. As DNA, the CDR3 is TGTGCCAGCAACAAACCTCCCAGGGACATATACACCGGGGAGCTGTTTTTT. Based on the CDR3 plus reference TRBV11-2 and TRBJ2-2, the full variable domain is EAGVAQSPRYKIIEKRQSVAFWCNPISGHATLYWYQQILGQGPKLLIQFQNNGVVDDSQLPKDRFSAERLKGVDSTLKIQPAKLEDSAVYLCASNKPPRDIYTGELFFGEGSRLTVL.

This clonotype was seen more than once but under ten times. V usage is TRBV6-2 or TRBV6-3 and J usage is TRBJ2-7, with D perhaps matching TRBD1 (7 bases). Germline V CDR1 and CDR2: MNHEY, SVGEGT. The CDR3 totals 14 residues. V lost 4 bases and J lost 4, with 14 bases in between. CDR3 in DNA: TGTGCCAGCAGTTCGGAACAGGGGACTTACGAGCAGTACTTC. Translating gives CASSSEQGTYEQYF.

This chain links TRBV27 with TRBJ2-1; TRBD1 aligns across 8 bases. V lost 2 bases to trimming and J lost 6 bases; unmatched junction nucleotides: 3. This CDR3 is 14 amino acids long. CDR1 and CDR2 from the germline V gene are MNHEY and SMNVEV (reference sequence). CDR3 region: CASSLGQGRNEQFF. CDR3 coding DNA: TGTGCCAGCAGTTTAGGACAGGGTCGCAATGAGCAGTTCTTC.

This clonotype was detected only a few times. V and J are TRBV6-2 or TRBV6-3 and TRBJ1-1; no clear D gene. CDR1 is MNHEY and CDR2 is SVGEGT in the germline V gene. With 0 bases removed from V and 1 base from J, the gap between germline ends came to 6 bases. The CDR3 extends over 14 amino acids. DNA for the CDR3: TGTGCCAGCAGTTACTCGAGTTGGAACACTGAAGCTTTCTTT. Translating it yields CASSYSSWNTEAFF.

This clonotype appeared a few times. The rearrangement joins TRBV11-2 to TRBJ2-5, with D perhaps TRBD1 (6 bases). In germline, CDR1 is SGHAT, CDR2 FQNNGV. The CDR3 totals 15 residues. Deletions cut 3 bases from V and 2 bases from J, with 13 bases between. In nucleotides, the CDR3 is TGTGCCAGCAGCTTCCTGACAGGTCCTCAAGAGACCCAGTACTTC. Translation gives CASSFLTGPQETQYF.

This clonotype was counted a few times. This rearrangement joins TRBV27 to TRBJ1-1; D unclear. The V end was cut by 1 base, the J end by 1 base, with 13 bases between. The CDR3 is made up of 16 amino acids. CDR1 and CDR2 (germline): MNHEY, SMNVEV (reference sequence). Written as DNA, the CDR3 is TGTGCCAGCAGTTTATGGCCGTATGGAGAGAACACTGAAGCTTTCTTT. Translation: CASSLWPYGENTEAFF.

This clonotype was recorded at least ten times. The rearrangement joins TRBV7-3 to TRBJ2-1; unclear D gene. CDR1 and CDR2 from the germline V gene are SGHTA and FQGTGA. Trimming left V 4 bases short and J 6 bases short, with 7 bases between. This CDR3 region has 12 residues. The CDR3, as DNA: TGTGCCAGCAGCTCGTACACCAATGAGCAGTTCTTC. It encodes CASSSYTNEQFF.

This clonotype has only a few counts. This chain uses TRBV6-2 or TRBV6-3 with TRBJ2-3, with D hard to call. Germline V CDR1 and CDR2: MNHEY, SVGEGT. This CDR3 contains 17 residues. Trimming removed 6 bases from V and 2 bases from J, with 21 bases in between. The chain's CDR3 is CASSYELGEKITDTQYF. The CDR3 DNA reads as TGTGCCAGCAGCTACGAGCTTGGCGAAAAAATCACAGATACGCAGTATTTT.

V is TRBV6-6 and J is TRBJ1-5, with unresolved D. CDR3 length: 15 amino acids. Between the trimmed V and J ends, which lost 7 bases and 6 bases, there was a span of 19 bases. Germline V CDR1 and CDR2: MNHNY, SVGAGI (reference sequence). In DNA form, the CDR3 reads TGTGCCAGCACCTACGCGGAGTCGCGGAGTCAGCCCCAGCATTTT. Encoded protein: CASTYAESRSQPQHF.